The rows below give T cell receptor beta chains drawn from one sample of a study of vaccination and CD4 T cells after COVID-19. No cognate antigen is known for these TCRs. TCRdb re-called the PCR reads through MiXCR, storing one row per CDR3 protein. The data show some 9,600 distinct CDR3 sequences, 20% to 25% seen once. Sequenced here: CD4+ T cells from blood, cultured in vitro, sampled before SARS-CoV-2 vaccination. The receptors were sampled from a human donor who received a COVID-19 vaccine. Each CDR3 is given with its conserved first and last residue. D genes are given only for firm matches. The size field is filled for only some rows; it gives once, few, many or a size class.

TRBV5-1	.	TRBD1	TRBJ2-3	CASSRRPIGGVEADTQYF	TGCGCCAGCAGCCGCCGACCTATAGGGGGCGTAGAGGCAGATACGCAGTATTTT
TRBV10-3	few	.	TRBJ2-7	CAIEQGIGRGEQYF	TGTGCCATCGAACAGGGAATTGGTAGAGGCGAGCAGTACTTC
TRBV19	few	TRBD1	TRBJ1-1	CASSAGQSPEAFF	TGTGCCAGTAGTGCGGGACAGAGCCCTGAAGCTTTCTTT
TRBV3-1	.	TRBD1	TRBJ1-2	CAGSPATDRNYGYTF	TGTGCCGGCAGCCCAGCCACGGACAGGAACTATGGCTACACCTTC
TRBV10-2	medium-sized	.	TRBJ1-6	CASSSDRFNSPLHF	TGCGCCAGCAGTTCCGACAGGTTTAATTCACCCCTCCACTTT
TRBV20-1	.	.	TRBJ1-1	CSARDRRDVNTEAFF	TGCAGTGCTAGAGATCGGAGGGACGTTAACACTGAAGCTTTCTTT
TRBV2	.	.	TRBJ2-2	CASSAMLAGELFF	TGTGCCAGCAGTGCGATGTTGGCCGGGGAGCTGTTTTTT
TRBV20-1	.	TRBD1	TRBJ2-7	CSARRTGVNEQYF	TGCAGTGCTAGAAGGACAGGGGTCAACGAGCAGTACTTC
TRBV5-6	few	TRBD1	TRBJ1-6	CASSRDSGTYNSPLHF	TGTGCCAGCAGCCGGGACAGCGGGACCTATAATTCACCCCTCCACTTT
TRBV6-1	medium-sized	.	TRBJ1-5	CASSTGRGRQPQHF	TGTGCCAGCAGTACGGGCCGAGGCCGTCAGCCCCAGCATTTT
TRBV30	few	TRBD1	TRBJ1-3	CAWSKTGSFGNTIYF	TGTGCCTGGAGTAAGACAGGGTCTTTTGGAAACACCATATATTTT
TRBV5-4	.	.	TRBJ2-4	CASSRDFGTKNIQYF	TGTGCCAGCAGCCGTGATTTTGGTACCAAAAACATTCAGTACTTC
TRBV24-1	.	TRBD1	TRBJ1-4	CATSDSKGGVKEKLFF	TGTGCCACCAGTGACTCAAAAGGGGGCGTAAAGGAAAAACTGTTTTTT
TRBV10-2	few	.	TRBJ1-5	CASRGAGTNQPQHF	TGCGCCAGCCGTGGGGCGGGGACCAATCAGCCCCAGCATTTT
TRBV27	few	.	TRBJ2-6	CASRRGITGANVLTF	TGTGCCAGCAGGAGGGGTATTACTGGGGCCAACGTCCTGACTTTC
TRBV6-1	medium-sized	.	TRBJ1-5	CASSEGQGGKPQHF	TGTGCCAGCAGTGAAGGGCAGGGAGGCAAGCCCCAGCATTTT
TRBV7-2	few	.	TRBJ1-1	CASSLLGANTEAFF	TGTGCCAGCAGTCTTCTGGGGGCGAACACTGAAGCTTTCTTT
TRBV6-1	few	TRBD2	TRBJ2-7	CASSGSGDPYEQYF	TGTGCCAGCAGTGGGAGCGGGGATCCCTACGAGCAGTACTTC
TRBV20-1	.	.	TRBJ1-1	CSARGPGANTEAFF	TGCAGTGCTAGGGGGCCAGGGGCGAACACTGAAGCTTTCTTT
TRBV6-1	.	TRBD1	TRBJ1-6	CASWIGGGSPLHF	TGTGCCAGCTGGATAGGGGGCGGTTCACCCCTCCACTTT
TRBV24-1	.	TRBD1	TRBJ2-3	CATSDRRQGGWDTQYF	TGTGCCACCAGTGATCGTAGACAGGGTGGGTGGGATACGCAGTATTTT
TRBV7-7	.	TRBD2	TRBJ2-5	CASSLSGGAETQYF	TGTGCCAGCAGCTTATCCGGGGGGGCGGAGACCCAGTACTTC
TRBV5-1	once	.	TRBJ2-3	CASSLVGASSTDTQYF	TGCGCCAGCAGCTTGGTTGGTGCCTCTAGCACAGATACGCAGTATTTT
TRBV7-2	few	TRBD1	TRBJ1-2	CASSLSTLRGLGYTF	TGTGCCAGCAGCTTAAGTACGTTAAGGGGGCTTGGCTACACCTTC
TRBV21-1	few	.	TRBJ1-5	CASSKAGTPDQPQHF	TGTGCCAGCAGCAAAGCAGGGACGCCGGATCAGCCCCAGCATTTT
TRBV3-1	.	TRBD1	TRBJ2-7	CASSQVHRGPYEQYF	TGTGCCAGCAGCCAAGTCCACAGGGGGCCCTACGAGCAGTACTTC
TRBV4-1	.	TRBD1	TRBJ1-1	CASSQASHGQGAEAFF	TGCGCCAGCAGCCAAGCTTCCCACGGACAGGGGGCTGAAGCTTTCTTT
TRBV19	.	.	TRBJ1-3	CASSVQGLGNTIYF	TGTGCCAGTAGTGTACAGGGTTTGGGAAACACCATATATTTT
TRBV15	.	.	TRBJ1-3	CATSRDRPYSGNTIYF	TGTGCCACCAGCAGAGACCGGCCGTACTCTGGAAACACCATATATTTT
TRBV5-4	few	TRBD2	TRBJ2-3	CASSLELAGGYDTQYF	TGTGCCAGCAGCTTGGAACTAGCGGGGGGCTATGATACGCAGTATTTT
TRBV30	.	.	TRBJ1-6	CAWSVTGLSNSPLHF	TGTGCCTGGAGCGTAACAGGGCTGAGTAATTCACCCCTCCACTTT
TRBV7-9	.	TRBD1	TRBJ2-2	CASRGQGTTGELFF	TGTGCCAGCAGAGGACAGGGAACGACCGGGGAGCTGTTTTTT
TRBV19	.	.	TRBJ2-4	CASTNPRAKNIQYF	TGTGCCAGTACTAATCCAAGGGCCAAAAACATTCAGTACTTC
TRBV19	.	TRBD1	TRBJ1-6	CASSRGAGGNSPLHF	TGTGCCAGTAGTCGAGGGGCAGGGGGTAATTCACCCCTCCACTTT
TRBV7-2	few	TRBD2	TRBJ2-3	CASCNQAGGTDTQYF	TGTGCCAGCTGCAACCAAGCGGGGGGCACAGATACGCAGTATTTT
TRBV27	.	TRBD1	TRBJ1-5	CASGTGGQPQHF	TGTGCCAGCGGGACAGGCGGCCAGCCCCAGCATTTT
TRBV20-1	few	TRBD1	TRBJ2-4	CSARALWARQGANIQYF	TGCAGTGCTAGAGCTTTGTGGGCCAGACAGGGGGCAAACATTCAGTACTTC
TRBV12-3/TRBV12-4	.	TRBD1	TRBJ1-5	CASSGTGGGQPQHF	TGTGCCAGCAGCGGGACAGGGGGAGGTCAGCCCCAGCATTTT
TRBV7-9	medium-sized	.	TRBJ1-2	CASSSAGVYGYTF	TGTGCCAGCAGCTCGGCAGGGGTCTATGGCTACACCTTC
TRBV14	few	TRBD2	TRBJ2-1	CASSQLAGGSYNEQFF	TGTGCCAGCAGCCAACTAGCGGGGGGCTCCTACAATGAGCAGTTCTTC
TRBV5-1	few	.	TRBJ2-5	CASSLGQGRQETQYF	TGCGCCAGCAGCTTGGGTCAGGGAAGGCAAGAGACCCAGTACTTC
TRBV20-1	.	TRBD2	TRBJ2-5	CSAPHGTSGGEWETQYF	TGCAGTGCTCCCCACGGGACTAGCGGGGGGGAATGGGAGACCCAGTACTTC
TRBV15	few	TRBD1	TRBJ1-3	CATSIDRGSGNTIYF	TGTGCCACCAGCATAGACAGGGGTAGCGGAAACACCATATATTTT
TRBV21-1	few	.	TRBJ1-1	CASSKGTGGVLVNTEAFF	TGTGCCAGCAGCAAAGGGACAGGGGGCGTTCTCGTGAACACTGAAGCTTTCTTT
TRBV18	.	.	TRBJ1-5	CASSPYTAGVSNQPQHF	TGTGCCAGCTCACCTTACACGGCCGGGGTGAGCAATCAGCCCCAGCATTTT
TRBV10-3	.	TRBD1	TRBJ1-1	CAIGGTGGKDTEAFF	TGTGCCATAGGGGGGACAGGGGGCAAAGACACTGAAGCTTTCTTT
TRBV29-1	.	.	TRBJ2-5	CSVYVTEYQETQYF	TGCAGCGTCTACGTTACGGAGTACCAAGAGACCCAGTACTTC
TRBV20-1	.	.	TRBJ1-2	CSADRAAYDYTF	TGCAGTGCGGACCGGGCCGCCTATGACTACACCTTC
TRBV7-9	few	TRBD1	TRBJ2-7	CASSYSGTGSYEQYF	TGTGCCAGCAGCTACTCCGGGACAGGTTCATACGAGCAGTACTTC
TRBV7-2	medium-sized	.	TRBJ1-5	CASSLVFRGAYSNQPQHF	TGTGCCAGCAGCTTGGTTTTTCGGGGGGCCTATAGCAATCAGCCCCAGCATTTT
TRBV12-3/TRBV12-4	.	.	TRBJ1-1	CASISVGGLNTEAFF	TGTGCCAGCATTTCCGTAGGGGGGCTTAACACTGAAGCTTTCTTT
TRBV7-9	.	.	TRBJ2-1	CASSLGGGAYNEQFF	TGTGCCAGCAGCTTGGGCGGGGGCGCCTACAATGAGCAGTTCTTC
TRBV5-1	few	.	TRBJ1-1	CASSLAPGRGNTEAFF	TGCGCCAGCAGCTTGGCCCCAGGGAGGGGAAACACTGAAGCTTTCTTT
TRBV7-9	.	.	TRBJ1-6	CASSLGGVLGSPLHF	TGTGCCAGCAGCTTAGGGGGGGTATTAGGTTCACCCCTCCACTTT
TRBV6-7	few	TRBD2	TRBJ2-5	CASSYPGEREAQYF	TGTGCCAGCAGTTACCCGGGCGAACGGGAGGCCCAGTACTTC
TRBV5-1	.	.	TRBJ1-1	CASSWDRRGTEAFF	TGCGCCAGCAGCTGGGATCGTAGAGGCACTGAAGCTTTCTTT
TRBV10-2	few	.	TRBJ1-6	CASSDQGYSPLHF	TGCGCCAGCAGTGACCAGGGGTACTCACCCCTCCACTTT
TRBV5-4	large	TRBD1	TRBJ1-3	CASSPGGNAGNTIYF	TGTGCCAGCAGCCCAGGGGGGAATGCTGGAAACACCATATATTTT
TRBV18	.	.	TRBJ2-2	CASSPGATLNTGELFF	TGTGCCAGCTCCCCAGGGGCGACCCTGAACACCGGGGAGCTGTTTTTT
TRBV19	.	.	TRBJ2-6	CASSIGSIFSGANVLTF	TGTGCCAGTAGTATTGGATCTATTTTCTCTGGGGCCAACGTCCTGACTTTC